This T cell receptor (beta chain) was sequenced in a study of early T cells in non-severe SARS-CoV-2 infection. Study-wide points: Matching with VDJdb favored anti-spike CD8 responses (missing private and CD4 specificities).

Using its own MiXCR run on the 5' RACE reads, TCRdb lists one record per CDR3 protein. The table records 75,000 to 100,000 distinct CDR3 sequences, 16% of them present only once. Germline CDR1 reads LNHDA; CDR2 reads SQIVND (reference sequence). Trimming shortened V by 4 bases and J by 1 base, and 8 bases separated the two germline ends. This CDR3 is 14 amino acids long. This clonotype was seen only a few times. Antigen unknown. This receptor was obtained from an adult who was a healthcare worker with PCR-confirmed SARS-CoV-2 infection or an uninfected control (not recorded which). Source material: whole blood. The chain links TRBV19 to TRBJ1-5; D remains ambiguous. As DNA, the CDR3 is TGTGCCAGTAGTAAGAGGGAGAGCAATCAGCCCCAGCATTTT. This translates into CASSKRESNQPQHF.